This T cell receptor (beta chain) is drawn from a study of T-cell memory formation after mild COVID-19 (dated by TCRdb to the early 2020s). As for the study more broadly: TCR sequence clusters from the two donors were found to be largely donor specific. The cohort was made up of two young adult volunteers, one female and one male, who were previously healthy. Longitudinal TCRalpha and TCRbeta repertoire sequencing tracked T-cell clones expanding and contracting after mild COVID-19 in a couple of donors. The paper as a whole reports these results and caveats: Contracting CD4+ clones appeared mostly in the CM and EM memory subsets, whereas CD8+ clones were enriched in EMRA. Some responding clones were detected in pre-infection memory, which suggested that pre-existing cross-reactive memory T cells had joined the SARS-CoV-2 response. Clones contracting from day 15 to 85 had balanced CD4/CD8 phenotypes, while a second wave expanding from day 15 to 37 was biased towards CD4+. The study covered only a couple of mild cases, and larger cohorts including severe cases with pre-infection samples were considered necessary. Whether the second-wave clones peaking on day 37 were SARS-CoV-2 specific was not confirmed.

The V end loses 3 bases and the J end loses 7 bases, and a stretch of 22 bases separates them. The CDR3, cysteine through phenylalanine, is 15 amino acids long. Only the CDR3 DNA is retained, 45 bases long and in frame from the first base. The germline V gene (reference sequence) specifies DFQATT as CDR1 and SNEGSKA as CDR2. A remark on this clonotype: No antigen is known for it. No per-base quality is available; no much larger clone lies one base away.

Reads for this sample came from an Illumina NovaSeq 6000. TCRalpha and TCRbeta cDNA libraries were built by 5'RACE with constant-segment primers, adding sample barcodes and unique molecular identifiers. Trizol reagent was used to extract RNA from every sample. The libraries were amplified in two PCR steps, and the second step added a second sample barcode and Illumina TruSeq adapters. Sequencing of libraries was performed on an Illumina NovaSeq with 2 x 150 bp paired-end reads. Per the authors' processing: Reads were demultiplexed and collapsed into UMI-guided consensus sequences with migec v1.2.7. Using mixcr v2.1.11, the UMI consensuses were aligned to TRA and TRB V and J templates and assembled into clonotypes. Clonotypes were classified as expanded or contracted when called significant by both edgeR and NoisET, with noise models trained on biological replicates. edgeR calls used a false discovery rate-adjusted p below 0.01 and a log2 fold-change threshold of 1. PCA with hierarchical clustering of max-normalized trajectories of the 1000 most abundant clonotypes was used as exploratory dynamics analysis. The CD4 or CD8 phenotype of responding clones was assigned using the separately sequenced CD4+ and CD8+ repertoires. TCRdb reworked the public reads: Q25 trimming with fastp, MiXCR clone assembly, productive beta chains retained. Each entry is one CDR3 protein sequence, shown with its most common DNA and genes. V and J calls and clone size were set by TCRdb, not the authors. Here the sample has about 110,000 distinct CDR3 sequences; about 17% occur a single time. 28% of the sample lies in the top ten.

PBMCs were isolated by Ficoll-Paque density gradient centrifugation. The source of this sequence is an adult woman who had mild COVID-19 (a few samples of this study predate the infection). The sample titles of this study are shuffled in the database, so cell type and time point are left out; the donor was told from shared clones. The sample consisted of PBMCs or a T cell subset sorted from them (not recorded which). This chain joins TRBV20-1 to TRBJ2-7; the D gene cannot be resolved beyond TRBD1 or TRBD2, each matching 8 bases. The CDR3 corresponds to CSASGGGTGVNEQYF. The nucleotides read TGCAGTGCTAGCGGCGGGGGGACAGGAGTGAATGAGCAGTACTTC.